This TCR beta chain derives from a study of T-cell reconstitution after alpha-beta-depleted transplantation in children. Germline V gene sequence: CDR1 DFQATT, CDR2 SNEGSKA (reference sequence). The CDR3 covers 16 residues. Trimming at V came to 1 base and at J to 4 bases, leaving 13 bases not matched to a gene. A few counts support this clonotype. Its antigen is still unknown. Unique molecular identifiers were incorporated during preparation of the TCRbeta library. TCRdb reprocessed the PCR reads with MiXCR, giving one entry per CDR3 protein. The sample shows about 580,000 distinct CDR3 sequences, about 21% of them seen only once. Study-level results: After transplant, at about two months, alpha-beta T cells were reportedly derived from several hundred expanded graft clones.

The sample consisted of PBMCs, mostly from graft donor cells, taken 360 days after TCRalphabeta/CD19-depleted stem cell transplant. The source is a boy in the first two years of life who had a stem cell transplant for acute myeloid leukemia, so the T cells may come from the graft donor. V and J are TRBV20-1 and TRBJ2-7, with 7 bases lining up with TRBD1. CDR3 coding DNA: TGCAGTGCTAGAGGAAGGGGACAGACGTACCTTTACGAGCAGTACTTC. Amino acid sequence: CSARGRGQTYLYEQYF.